The sequence of this T cell receptor beta chain was determined in a study of T cells in Graves' hyperthyroidism and ophthalmopathy. The CDR3 regions of TCR beta were amplified from RNA transcripts. A first-round RT-PCR of the TCR CDR3 used the HTBI primer set. TCRdb re-analysed the multiplex PCR reads in MiXCR, keeping a single row per CDR3 protein. This table holds roughly 400,000 distinct CDR3 sequences, about 14% found once. Ten or more counts support this clonotype. Its antigen remains unknown. From under 12 ml of fresh peripheral blood, PBMCs were isolated. Whole-study results and caveats: The model made its ophthalmopathy prediction, and onset followed a median around six months later.

The sample consisted of blood. This TCR was recovered from a man aged 45-65 years with Graves' ophthalmopathy.

CDR3 in amino acids: CASSRDGYTGELFF. The CDR3 DNA is TGTGCCAGCAGCCGGGACGGCTACACCGGGGAGCTGTTTTTT. The chain recombines TRBV11-3 with TRBJ2-2; D tentatively reads TRBD1 or TRBD2 (5 bases each). Between the trimmed V and J ends, which lost 5 bases and 3 bases, there was a span of 10 bases. CDR1 is SGHNT, CDR2 YENEEA, per germline. The CDR3 runs to 14 residues.